These 21 T cell receptor beta chains came from one sample sequenced in a study of blood T cells in healthy people across ages. A sample-barcoded 5' primer and a J-beta primer mix were used in a second PCR of about 7 to 12 cycles. One entry per CDR3 protein results from TCRdb running MiXCR on the 5' RACE reads. Among approximately 690,000 distinct CDR3 sequences, approximately 59% were seen once, and the ten largest hold roughly 34%. Input material: blood. The receptors originated from a man in his 60s in good health.

V is TRBV27 and J is TRBJ2-7; D is unresolved. Trimming took 6 bases from V and 2 from J, leaving 14 bases between them. Per the germline V gene, CDR1 is MNHEY and CDR2 is SMNVEV (reference sequence). This CDR3 comprises 14 residues. This CDR3 reads CASSPLTRPYEQYF. The CDR3 nucleotides are TGTGCCAGCAGCCCCCTCACCAGGCCCTACGAGCAGTACTTC.

The sample holds a few counts of this clonotype. The chain couples TRBV18 to TRBJ1-2, with D hard to call. This CDR3 comprises 15 residues. V gave up 1 base and J gave up 0 bases, with 9 bases separating them. Germline-derived CDR1 and CDR2 are KGHSH and LQKENI. The CDR3 reads CASSPRKGANYGYTF. CDR3 nucleotide sequence: TGTGCCAGCTCACCACGTAAGGGAGCTAACTATGGCTACACCTTC.

This clonotype was found a few times. The CDR3 DNA reads as TGCGCCAGCAGCACCGGGACAGCGGGGGCAGAGACCCAGTACTTC. It translates to CASSTGTAGAETQYF. The V and J genes are TRBV5-1 and TRBJ2-5; perhaps TRBD2 as D (8 bases). Between the trimmed V and J ends, which lost 4 bases and 4 bases, there was a span of 17 bases. CDR3 length equals 15 residues. Germline CDR1 is SGHRS and CDR2 is YFSETQ.

J is TRBJ2-6 and V is TRBV11-2; D is unclear. V lost 7 bases and J 0 bases, leaving 10 bases between the germline ends. The CDR3 loop spans 15 amino acids. CDR1 is SGHAT, CDR2 FQNNGV, per germline. The CDR3: CASNRRLSGANVLTF. The CDR3 coding sequence is TGTGCCAGCAACCGCCGACTCTCTGGGGCCAACGTCCTGACTTTC. Supplemented by reference TRBV11-2 and TRBJ2-6, the full variable domain reads EAGVAQSPRYKIIEKRQSVAFWCNPISGHATLYWYQQILGQGPKLLIQFQNNGVVDDSQLPKDRFSAERLKGVDSTLKIQPAKLEDSAVYLCASNRRLSGANVLTFGAGSRLTVL.

The chain employs TRBV5-1 and TRBJ1-1; 11 bases fit TRBD1. The length of the CDR3 is 17 residues. After removal of 6 bases from V and 0 bases from J, the junction contained 10 bases not matched to a gene. CDR1 is SGHRS, CDR2 YFSETQ, per germline. CDR3 sequence (DNA): TGCGCCAGCAACCCCGGACAGGGGGCTTCGGTGAACACTGAAGCTTTCTTT. This gives the protein CASNPGQGASVNTEAFF.

The CDR3 here is CSATGLAKGEQYF. The DNA of the CDR3 is TGCAGTGCCACAGGACTAGCGAAGGGCGAGCAGTACTTC. The chain combines TRBV20-1 with TRBJ2-5, with TRBD2 identical over 9 bases. The tail of the sequence fits TRBJ2-7 better, so the J call may be wrong. Germline CDR1 and CDR2: DFQATT and SNEGSKA (reference sequence). This CDR3 is 13 amino acids long.

In this sample, this clonotype turned up a few times. The V call is TRBV12-3 or TRBV12-4, the J call TRBJ2-7; the D is unclear. The CDR3 is 15 amino acids. The ends were cut back, 4 bases at V and 1 base at J, with 14 bases in the middle. DNA for the CDR3: TGTGCCAGCAGTTCAGCAGGATGGCTGTCCTACGAGCAGTACTTC. It encodes CASSSAGWLSYEQYF.

The CDR3 DNA sequence: TGTGCCAGCAGCGGGACAGGGGGTTCTTCAAGCGAGCAGTACTTC. Translation: CASSGTGGSSSEQYF. The chain links TRBV3-1 to TRBJ2-4, with 11 bases matching TRBD1. Judging by the DNA end, TRBJ2-7 fits better; the J call may be wrong. From germline, CDR1 is LGHDT and CDR2 YNNKEL (reference sequence). This CDR3 region has 15 residues.

The chain joins TRBV28 to TRBJ2-1; the match to TRBD1 covers 8 bases. CDR1 MDHEN and CDR2 SYDVKM come from the germline V gene. The CDR3 length is 12 residues. The trim removed 6 bases at V and 8 bases at J, leaving 3 bases unmatched. The CDR3 coding sequence is TGTGCCAGCAGACTACAGGGGGATGAGCAGTTCTTC. This codes for CASRLQGDEQFF.

CDR3 residues: CASSLETSAQTQYF. The CDR3 bases are TGTGCCAGCAGCTTAGAGACTAGCGCTCAGACCCAGTACTTC. The V call is TRBV7-2, the J call TRBJ2-7; 8 nucleotides align to TRBD2. The J call is in doubt because the DNA end fits TRBJ2-5 better. Germline CDR1 is SGHTA and CDR2 is FQGNSA. The CDR3 is 14 amino acids.

The chain has TRBV20-1 and TRBJ2-4; 9 bases are shared with TRBD1. The CDR3 runs 13 residues. J gave up 5 bases and V 6 bases, and 5 bases lay outside the gene matches. Germline-derived CDR1 and CDR2 are DFQATT and SNEGSKA (reference sequence). Here the CDR3 reads CSAKQGAQNIQYF. Written as DNA, the CDR3 is TGCAGTGCAAAACAGGGGGCGCAAAACATTCAGTACTTC.

The sample holds one count of this clonotype. The V call is TRBV7-2, the J call TRBJ2-3, with D possibly being TRBD1 (7 bases). V was pared by 7 bases and J by 0 bases, with 14 bases between. This CDR3 spans 15 amino acids. The germline V gene has CDR1 SGHTA and CDR2 FQGNSA. Written as DNA, the CDR3 is TGTGCCAGCACCTTGGGGGGACAGAGCACAGATACGCAGTATTTT. Amino acid sequence: CASTLGGQSTDTQYF.

The chain carries TRBV10-3 and TRBJ2-5; D not resolved. The germline V gene has CDR1 ENHRY and CDR2 SYGVKD. Deletions cut 6 bases from V and 5 bases from J, with 16 bases between. There are 14 residues in the CDR3. CDR3 nucleotides: TGTGCCATCAGGCTCGGGCTCCGTGACGAGACCCAGTACTTC. This encodes CAIRLGLRDETQYF.

The rearrangement uses TRBV6-1 and TRBJ2-7; D possibly uses TRBD1 or TRBD2 (5 bases each). The closer fit of TRBJ2-4 to the DNA end suggests the J call may be wrong. Germline-derived CDR1 and CDR2 are MNHNS and SASEGT. This CDR3 comprises 16 residues. CDR3 in DNA: TGTGCCAGCAGTGAAGCCTGGGGCGGAGGAGAAAACATTCAGTACTTC. It translates to CASSEAWGGGENIQYF.

The chain uses TRBV7-9 and TRBJ2-3, with 8 bases lining up with TRBD2. The germline V gene has CDR1 SEHNR and CDR2 FQNEAQ (reference sequence). This CDR3 has 16 amino acids. With V trimmed by 1 base and J by 1 base, 4 bases remained unmatched. The CDR3 spells CASSLGSGGRTDTQYF. In DNA form, the CDR3 reads TGTGCCAGCAGCTTAGGCAGCGGGGGCCGCACAGATACGCAGTATTTT.

The V and J genes are TRBV29-1 and TRBJ2-1; TRBD1 agrees at 9 bases. Germline loops: CDR1 SQVTM, CDR2 ANQGSEA. The CDR3 runs to 13 residues. V was clipped by 4 bases and J by 3 bases; unmatched bases: 1. The CDR3, as DNA: TGCAGCGTTGGACAGGGGGTCTACAATGAGCAGTTCTTC. Its protein product is CSVGQGVYNEQFF.

This rearrangement joins TRBV29-1 to TRBJ1-5, with TRBD1 identical over 8 bases. V shed 5 bases and J 5 bases; nucleotides not matched to a gene: 11. Germline lookup yields CDR1 SQVTM and CDR2 ANQGSEA. This CDR3 contains 15 residues. CDR3 region: CSVSAGTGSYQPQHF. CDR3 nucleotide sequence: TGCAGCGTTTCCGCCGGGACAGGATCCTATCAGCCCCAGCATTTT.

The sample holds one count of this clonotype. This chain connects TRBV7-9 to TRBJ1-5, with TRBD1 matching over 7 bases. CDR3 length: 16 amino acids. Germline-derived CDR1 and CDR2 are SEHNR and FQNEAQ (reference sequence). With 1 base clipped from V and 4 bases from J, the junction kept 7 bases outside the gene matches. CDR3 region: CASSLGVGQINQPQHF. The CDR3 coding sequence is TGTGCCAGCAGCTTAGGCGTGGGACAGATTAATCAGCCCCAGCATTTT.

The chain is built from TRBV20-1 and TRBJ2-1; 7 positions match TRBD2. The V segment lost 1 base and the J segment 4 bases; nucleotides outside the gene matches: 16. Germline CDR1 and CDR2: DFQATT and SNEGSKA (reference sequence). The CDR3 covers 18 residues. CDR3 sequence (DNA): TGCAGTGCTAGAGGATCCCTTCGGCGGGGGAGTCGTTACAATGAGCAGTTCTTC. As protein: CSARGSLRRGSRYNEQFF.

V and J are TRBV6-5 and TRBJ1-5; D remains ambiguous. CDR1 is MNHEY and CDR2 is SVGAGI in the germline V gene. V was shortened by 0 bases and J by 4 bases, with 10 bases between the two germline ends. The CDR3 runs 15 residues. The CDR3 region is CASSYSGGENQPQHF. The CDR3 nucleotides read TGTGCCAGCAGTTACTCGGGTGGAGAAAATCAGCCCCAGCATTTT.

The chain has TRBV7-9 and TRBJ2-4; D not certain. The J call may be wrong; the DNA end is better matched by TRBJ2-7. The CDR3 has 13 amino acids. Per the germline V gene, CDR1 is SEHNR and CDR2 is FQNEAQ (reference sequence). For the CDR3, the DNA is TGTGCCAGCAGCTTAGAGCCTCCGTACGAGCAGTACTTC. Translated, it gives CASSLEPPYEQYF.